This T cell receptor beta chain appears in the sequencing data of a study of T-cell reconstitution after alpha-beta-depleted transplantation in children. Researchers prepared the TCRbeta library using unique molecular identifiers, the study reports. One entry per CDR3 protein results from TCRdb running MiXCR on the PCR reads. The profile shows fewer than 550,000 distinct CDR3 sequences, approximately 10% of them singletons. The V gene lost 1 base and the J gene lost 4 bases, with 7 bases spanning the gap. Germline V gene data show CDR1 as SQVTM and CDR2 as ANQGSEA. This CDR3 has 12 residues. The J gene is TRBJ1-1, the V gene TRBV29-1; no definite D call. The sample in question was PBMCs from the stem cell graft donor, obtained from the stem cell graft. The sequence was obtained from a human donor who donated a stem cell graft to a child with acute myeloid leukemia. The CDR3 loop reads CSVEVGVTEAFF. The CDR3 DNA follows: TGCAGCGTTGAAGTCGGGGTCACTGAAGCTTTCTTT.